One sample yielded the 9 T cell receptor beta chains listed below, sequenced in a study of cytomegalovirus exposure and HLA in healthy donors. This PCR relied on a set of 60 Vbeta primers and 13 Jbeta primers. Method: immunoSEQ multiplex PCR; TCRdb's copy keeps in-frame clones and lacks some. The listing records 90,000 to 150,000 clones. The specimen was PBMCs. The origin of the receptors is a man younger than 35 in good health and CMV-seronegative.

With regard to this clone: A read error may produce the germline difference seen at one junction end. The genes are TRBV25-1 and TRBJ2-7; TRBD1 aligns across 10 bases. In germline, CDR1 is MGHDK, CDR2 SYGVNS. The CDR3 runs to 16 residues. The DNA for the CDR3 is TGTGCCATCAGTGTGGGACAGGGGATCGGAGCTTCAGAGCAGTACTTC. Protein product: CAISVGQGIGASEQYF.

The V and J genes are TRBV5-6 and TRBJ1-3; 10 nucleotides line up with TRBD1. Germline-derived CDR1 and CDR2 are SGHDT and YYEEEE. There are 15 residues in the CDR3. With V trimmed by 3 bases and J by 9 bases, 9 bases remained unmatched. CDR3 in DNA: TGTGCCAGCAGCTATGGGACAGGGGTTTGGCCCACCATATATTTT. Amino acids: CASSYGTGVWPTIYF. Filled out from reference TRBV5-6 and TRBJ1-3, the complete variable domain reads DAGVTQSPTHLIKTRGQQVTLRCSPKSGHDTVSWYQQALGQGPQFIFQYYEEEERQRGNFPDRFSGHQFPNYSSELNVNALLLGDSALYLCASSYGTGVWPTIYFGEGSWLTVV.

This sequence joins TRBV7-9 and TRBJ2-7, with TRBD2 matching 10 bases. From germline, CDR1 is SEHNR and CDR2 FQNEAQ (reference sequence). V lost 2 bases to trimming and J lost 2 bases; unmatched junction nucleotides: 6. The CDR3 is made up of 16 amino acids. CDR3 DNA sequence: TGTGCCAGCAGCTTACCCGGGACTAGCGTGACCTACGAGCAGTACTTC. Translated, it gives CASSLPGTSVTYEQYF.

The chain has TRBV9 and TRBJ1-5, with 7 bases lining up with TRBD1. The V gene end was trimmed by 3 bases and the J gene end by 10 bases; junction bases not matched to a gene: 13. Germline CDR1 and CDR2: SGDLS and YYNGEE. This CDR3 is 15 amino acids long. Here the CDR3 reads CASSADATGPIPQHF. Written as DNA, the CDR3 is TGTGCCAGCAGCGCTGATGCGACAGGGCCCATCCCCCAGCATTTT.

V and J are TRBV4-1 and TRBJ2-1; 9 bases line up with TRBD2. CDR3 length: 17 amino acids. The germline CDR1 and CDR2 sequences are MGHRA and YSYEKL. Trimming removed 1 base from V and 7 bases from J; junction bases left unmatched: 11. CDR3 protein: CASSQAPGSGSGNEQFF. Here the CDR3 DNA reads TGCGCCAGCAGCCAAGCGCCGGGTAGCGGGAGTGGTAATGAGCAGTTCTTC.

The gene calls are TRBV6-5 and TRBJ2-5, with D unclear. The V end was cut by 2 bases, the J end by 4 bases, with 11 bases between. The V gene's germline CDR1 is MNHEY and CDR2 SVGAGI. The CDR3 is made up of 14 amino acids. The CDR3, as DNA: TGTGCCAGCAGTTACGTCAATACTGGAGAGACCCAGTACTTC. It encodes CASSYVNTGETQYF.

The J gene is TRBJ1-5, the V gene TRBV19; a possible D gene is TRBD1 (5 bases). Trimming pared 3 bases from V and 4 bases from J, leaving 7 bases between. The CDR3 is 13 residues long. Germline values: CDR1 LNHDA, CDR2 SQIVND (reference sequence). DNA of the CDR3: TGTGCCAGTAGTATCTCAGGGAATCAGCCCCAGCATTTT. Amino acid sequence: CASSISGNQPQHF.

The chain links TRBV30 to TRBJ2-2; the D is unclear. The CDR3 totals 13 residues. Trimming shortened V by 1 base and J by 0 bases, and 3 bases separated the two germline ends. Germline-derived CDR1 and CDR2 are GTSNPN and SVGIG (reference sequence). The CDR3 DNA is TGTGCCTGGAGTGGAGCGAACACCGGGGAGCTGTTTTTT. Translated: CAWSGANTGELFF. The variable domain in full, with the rest retrieved from reference TRBV30 and TRBJ2-2, is SQTIHQWPATLVQPVGSPLSLECTVEGTSNPNLYWYRQAAGRGLQLLFYSVGIGQISSEVPQNLSASRPQDRQFILSSKKLLLSDSGFYLCAWSGANTGELFFGEGSRLTVL.

The chain couples TRBV9 to TRBJ2-1; 14 nucleotides align to TRBD2. Losses at the gene ends were 3 bases for V and 7 bases for J; bases not matched to a gene: 3. The CDR3 has 15 amino acids. CDR1 is SGDLS, CDR2 YYNGEE, per germline. As DNA, the CDR3 is TGTGCCAGCAGCGCGACTAGCGGGAGGGGTAATGAGCAGTTCTTC. Amino acid sequence: CASSATSGRGNEQFF.